The source of this T cell receptor beta chain is a study of blood T cell repertoires in COVID-19. Across the whole study: From the United States, Italy and Spain came samples of acute and convalescent COVID-19.

Germline CDR1 SGHVS, CDR2 FQNEAQ. Trimming left V 5 bases short and J 3 bases short, with 10 bases between. The CDR3 has 14 amino acids. This clone was observed a single time. As originally analysed: Amplification of reference gene primers provided the estimated nucleated cell counts. Profiled with immunoSEQ multiplex PCR; TCRdb holds only in-frame clones, not every one. That table is the source of V, J and clone size, and D and trimming were worked out from the DNA. Of about 400,000 clones listed, around 87% are singletons. The clonotype was recovered from a man in his forties in a cohort exposed to, infected with or recovered from COVID-19 (not recorded which). The genes are TRBV7-8 and TRBJ2-2; a weak D match, TRBD1 (6 bases). The sample taken for sequencing was PBMCs or T cells enriched from blood (not recorded which). The CDR3: CASSPGQYTGELFF. CDR3 coding DNA: TGTGCCAGCAGCCCCGGACAGTACACCGGGGAGCTGTTTTTT.